The subject of this entry is one T cell receptor (beta chain). Sequencing used immunoSEQ multiplex PCR; TCRdb keeps in-frame clones, though not all of them. The sample holds hundreds of thousands of clones, 87% seen once. This CDR3 comprises 17 residues. The V and J ends lost 0 bases and 1 base respectively, with 13 bases between them. Germline lookup yields CDR1 LGHNT and CDR2 FRNRAP. This record comes from a study of blood T cell repertoires in COVID-19. Sequenced input: peripheral blood. This rearrangement joins TRBV12-5 to TRBJ1-5, with D perhaps matching TRBD1 (5 bases). The clonotype comes from a woman aged 60-75 years with COVID-19, enrolled during active disease. CDR3 sequence (DNA): TGTGCTAGTGGTTTGGTACTCGGGGGTATAAGCAATCAGCCCCAGCATTTT. Its protein product is CASGLVLGGISNQPQHF.